This T cell receptor (beta chain) was captured by sequencing in a study of metastatic and nonmetastatic thyroid tumors. The wider study: Peripheral blood and tumor or nodule samples from malignant and benign thyroid patients were compared.

The CDR3 covers 12 residues. Trimming left V 10 bases short and J 4 bases short, with 13 bases between. CDR1 is MDHEN and CDR2 is SYDVKM in the germline V gene. This clone was recorded many times. Among the patients, none had received any treatment before thyroid surgery. Original data processing: Researchers built a distant-metastasis classifier for papillary thyroid cancer that drew on CDR3 differences across clinicopathological groups. TCRdb recomputed clones from the PCR reads via MiXCR. V and J calls and clone size were set by TCRdb, not the authors. Here the sample spans about 39,000 clones, roughly 12% being singletons.

The V gene is TRBV28, the J gene TRBJ1-2; tentative D call: TRBD1 (5 bases). This TCR came from a male donor with papillary thyroid cancer or a benign thyroid nodule (not recorded which). Some clones in this sample may be carry-over from other donors' samples. The specimen was blood. CDR3 region: CATNGQIYGYTF. In nucleotides, the CDR3 is TGTGCCACCAACGGACAAATCTATGGCTACACCTTC.